The next 26 T cell receptor beta chains were all read from a single sample in a study of T cells in Graves' hyperthyroidism and ophthalmopathy. TCR beta CDR3 sequences were amplified from RNA transcripts. A first-round RT-PCR of the TCR CDR3 used the HTBI primer set. MiXCR, run by TCRdb on the multiplex PCR reads, gives a single entry per CDR3 protein. The table has about 270,000 distinct CDR3 sequences, about 20% seen once. Specimen: blood. These receptors all stem from a man younger than 45 with Graves' ophthalmopathy.

This clonotype was detected only a few times. The chain combines TRBV27 with TRBJ1-1, with 7 bases matching TRBD1. Germline V gene sequence: CDR1 MNHEY, CDR2 SMNVEV (reference sequence). The ends lost 7 bases at V and 4 bases at J; junction bases unmatched: 9. The CDR3 runs 14 residues. The DNA for the CDR3 is TGTGCCAGCACCACGACAGGGATGAGCACTGAAGCTTTCTTT. It yields the protein CASTTTGMSTEAFF.

Only a few counts were recorded for this clonotype. This chain uses TRBV7-9 with TRBJ2-5; D is possibly TRBD1 (6 bases). The ends were cut back, 7 bases at V and 3 bases at J, with 18 bases in the middle. Germline V gene sequence: CDR1 SEHNR, CDR2 FQNEAQ (reference sequence). CDR3 length equals 15 residues. CDR3: CASNVDGQKKETQYF. CDR3 DNA: TGTGCCAGCAACGTGGACGGACAGAAAAAAGAGACCCAGTACTTC.

This clonotype was seen at least ten times. The chain employs TRBV18 and TRBJ2-7, with D unclear. The V gene's germline CDR1 is KGHSH and CDR2 LQKENI. The CDR3 sequence is 12 residues long. V lost 5 bases to trimming and J lost 3 bases, with 8 bases between them. The CDR3 DNA follows: TGTGCCAGCTCAGCATCCAGCTACGAGCAGTACTTC. It codes for CASSASSYEQYF.

This clonotype was counted a single time. The chain combines TRBV4-1 with TRBJ2-7; no definite D call. The CDR3 contains 15 residues. V was trimmed by 1 base and J by 1 base, leaving 11 bases between them. The germline V gene has CDR1 MGHRA and CDR2 YSYEKL. The CDR3 nucleotides are TGCGCCAGCAGCCAAGCGGGCCACGCTTCCTACGAGCAGTACTTC. The encoded protein is CASSQAGHASYEQYF.

In its sample, this clonotype was seen a few times. The chain recombines TRBV2 with TRBJ2-2; 7 nucleotides agree with TRBD1. The ends lost 0 bases at V and 3 bases at J; junction bases unmatched: 4. Germline CDR1 is SNHLY and CDR2 is FYNNEI. The CDR3 totals 16 residues. In nucleotides, the CDR3 is TGTGCCAGCAGTGAAGCAAGGCAGGGGGACACCGGGGAGCTGTTTTTT. Its protein is CASSEARQGDTGELFF.

Many counts were recorded for this clonotype. The chain employs TRBV28 and TRBJ1-1; D might be TRBD1 (6 bases). V lost 4 bases to trimming and J lost 1 base, with 19 bases between them. The CDR3 is 17 amino acids. CDR1 and CDR2 (germline): MDHEN, SYDVKM. In DNA form, the CDR3 reads TGTGCCAGCAGTTACAGGGTGAAAAGTCCGACGAACACTGAAGCTTTCTTT. Protein sequence: CASSYRVKSPTNTEAFF.

This clonotype was recorded many times. This chain connects TRBV5-1 to TRBJ2-1, with TRBD2 matching 9 bases. The CDR3 is made up of 15 amino acids. Trimming took 4 bases from V and 8 from J; bases not matched to a gene: 10. Germline CDR1 is SGHRS and CDR2 is YFSETQ. CDR3 bases: TGCGCCAGCAGCCCGGGACTAGCCAGTAGTCATGAGCAGTTCTTC. This encodes CASSPGLASSHEQFF.

The rearrangement joins TRBV6-5 to TRBJ2-1; 14 positions agree with TRBD2. Germline V CDR1 and CDR2: MNHEY, SVGAGI. The CDR3 covers 20 residues. V lost 0 bases and J lost 3; bases outside the gene matches: 10. The CDR3 reads CASSYSRLAGGPRDYNEQFF. Written as DNA, the CDR3 is TGTGCCAGCAGTTACTCCAGACTAGCGGGAGGGCCAAGGGACTACAATGAGCAGTTCTTC.

This clonotype was detected many times. The chain links TRBV28 to TRBJ2-7; 8 nucleotides align to TRBD2. This CDR3 region has 12 residues. Trimming removed 7 bases from V and 5 bases from J; junction bases left unmatched: 4. CDR1 MDHEN and CDR2 SYDVKM come from the germline V gene. In nucleotides, the CDR3 is TGTGCCAGCAATTCAGCGGGGGACGAGCAGTACTTC. Translation: CASNSAGDEQYF. Drawing the rest from reference TRBV28 and TRBJ2-7, the complete variable domain is DVKVTQSSRYLVKRTGEKVFLECVQDMDHENMFWYRQDPGLGLRLIYFSYDVKMKEKGDIPEGYSVSREKKERFSLILESASTNQTSMYLCASNSAGDEQYFGPGTRLTVT.

The chain carries TRBV11-2 and TRBJ1-2, with 10 bases lining up with TRBD1. Germline V gene sequence: CDR1 SGHAT, CDR2 FQNNGV. This CDR3 spans 14 amino acids. With V trimmed by 5 bases and J by 3 bases, 3 bases remained unmatched. The CDR3 sequence is CASSHGQGDYGYTF. CDR3 DNA: TGTGCCAGCAGCCATGGACAGGGGGACTATGGCTACACCTTC.

Only a few counts were recorded for this clonotype. The chain is built from TRBV5-5 and TRBJ1-5; the D gene is possibly TRBD1 (5 bases). CDR1 is SGHKS, CDR2 YYEKEE, per germline (reference sequence). V was pared by 4 bases and J by 6 bases, with 23 bases between. The CDR3 runs to 17 residues. The CDR3 coding sequence is TGTGCCAGCAGCCCCCTGGGGGGACCCTCGAAAGGTCAGCCCCAGCATTTT. Residues: CASSPLGGPSKGQPQHF. Variable domain in full (rest from reference TRBV5-5 and TRBJ1-5): DAGVTQSPTHLIKTRGQQVTLRCSPISGHKSVSWYQQVLGQGPQFIFQYYEKEERGRGNFPDRFSARQFPNYSSELNVNALLLGDSALYLCASSPLGGPSKGQPQHFGDGTRLSIL.

This clonotype was detected only a few times. This sequence joins TRBV19 and TRBJ2-2, with D possibly matching TRBD1 (6 bases). The CDR3 is 17 residues long. V lost 0 bases and J lost 1, with 12 bases in between. Germline CDR1 and CDR2: LNHDA and SQIVND (reference sequence). CDR3 nucleotide sequence: TGTGCCAGTAGTATAGACATCATGACAGGGAACACCGGGGAGCTGTTTTTT. Translating it yields CASSIDIMTGNTGELFF.

As regards this clonotype: This may stem from a read error, because a much larger clone lies one nucleotide away. CDR3 region: CASRQEARWEQCF. The CDR3 bases are TGTGCCAGCAGACAGGAAGCGAGGTGGGAGCAGTGCTTC. The chain carries TRBV2 and TRBJ2-7; either TRBD1 or TRBD2 may fit D (5 bases each). Germline-derived CDR1 and CDR2 are SNHLY and FYNNEI. CDR3 size: 13 residues.

This chain connects TRBV11-1 to TRBJ2-1; 8 bases align to TRBD2. The CDR3 contains 16 residues. J was trimmed by 10 bases and V by 5 bases; bases with no gene match: 16. Germline V gene sequence: CDR1 SGHAT, CDR2 FQDESV (reference sequence). In nucleotides, the CDR3 is TGTGCCAGCAGCCCAGGTGGTAGCGGGGCGTCGGGGGAGCAGTTCTTC. It codes for CASSPGGSGASGEQFF. Variable domain in full (rest from reference TRBV11-1 and TRBJ2-1): EAEVAQSPRYKITEKSQAVAFWCDPISGHATLYWYRQILGQGPELLVQFQDESVVDDSQLPKDRFSAERLKGVDSTLKIQPAELGDSAMYLCASSPGGSGASGEQFFGPGTRLTVL.

The V and J genes are TRBV6-1 and TRBJ1-5, with D perhaps TRBD1 (5 bases). The germline CDR1 and CDR2 sequences are MNHNS and SASEGT. The V and J ends lost 5 bases and 6 bases respectively, with 17 bases between them. The CDR3 sequence is 15 residues long. As DNA, the CDR3 is TGTGCCAGCAGTTTTGCGGGGCGTGGGGGTCAGCCCCAGCATTTT. It yields the protein CASSFAGRGGQPQHF.

This clonotype occurred many times. The rearrangement joins TRBV24-1 to TRBJ1-5, with 9 bases aligning to TRBD1. The CDR3 has 17 amino acids. Germline-derived CDR1 and CDR2 are KGHDR and SFDVKD. V lost 4 bases and J lost 1; bases outside the gene matches: 7. The CDR3 DNA sequence: TGTGCCACCAGTGACTCCGGACAGGGGAGAAGCAATCAGCCCCAGCATTTT. Its protein product is CATSDSGQGRSNQPQHF.

A few counts support this clonotype. The rearrangement uses TRBV19 and TRBJ1-5; D gene unclear. The CDR3 sequence is 13 residues long. With 3 bases removed from V and 3 bases from J, the gap between germline ends came to 6 bases. The germline V gene encodes CDR1 LNHDA and CDR2 SQIVND (reference sequence). CDR3 coding DNA: TGTGCCAGTAGTATCGCGTTCAATCAGCCCCAGCATTTT. Translating it yields CASSIAFNQPQHF.

This clonotype was found a few times. CDR3 loop: CSARSPRGGRALGELFF. The CDR3 coding sequence is TGCAGTGCTAGATCCCCGAGGGGCGGGAGGGCCCTCGGGGAGCTGTTTTTT. The rearrangement joins TRBV20-1 to TRBJ2-2; TRBD2 matches 9 bases. J was trimmed by 7 bases and V by 2 bases; bases with no gene match: 14. Germline-derived CDR1 and CDR2 are DFQATT and SNEGSKA (reference sequence). This CDR3 comprises 17 residues.

This clonotype came up a few times. One junction end disagrees with the germline gene, perhaps due to a read error. The genes are TRBV11-2 and TRBJ1-5; the D is unclear. CDR1 and CDR2 from the germline V gene are SGHAT and FQNNGV. The CDR3 is 13 amino acids. The CDR3 region has the DNA TGTGTCAGCAGCTTAAGTGGTAGGCAGCCCCAGCATTTT. Translating gives CVSSLSGRQPQHF.

This chain uses TRBV20-1 with TRBJ2-3; no clear D. V lost 4 bases and J lost 1, with 6 bases in between. CDR1 DFQATT and CDR2 SNEGSKA come from the germline V gene (reference sequence). CDR3 length equals 12 residues. The CDR3 here is CSATAGTDTQYF. The CDR3 DNA reads TGCAGTGCTACCGCGGGCACAGATACGCAGTATTTT.

The chain links TRBV19 to TRBJ2-3, with 10 bases that match TRBD2. Looked up from germline, CDR1 is LNHDA and CDR2 is SQIVND (reference sequence). Losses at the gene ends were 8 bases for V and 3 bases for J; bases not matched to a gene: 8. The CDR3 spans 15 residues. The CDR3 loop reads CASCTSGMSTDTQYF. In DNA, the CDR3 is TGTGCCAGTTGCACTAGCGGGATGTCAACAGATACGCAGTATTTT.

This clonotype has a count of ten or more. The rearrangement links TRBV11-1 to TRBJ2-1, with 10 bases that match TRBD2. Trimming at V came to 10 bases and at J to 10 bases, leaving 10 bases not matched to a gene. CDR3 length: 13 residues. The V gene's germline CDR1 is SGHAT and CDR2 FQDESV (reference sequence). CDR3 in amino acids: CATRASGRPEQFF. For the CDR3, the DNA is TGTGCCACCCGGGCTAGCGGGAGACCGGAGCAGTTCTTC.

This clonotype was seen a few times. The genes are TRBV7-3 and TRBJ2-1; the D call may be TRBD1 or TRBD2 (5 bases each). V was trimmed by 5 bases and J by 2 bases, leaving 13 bases between them. The germline V gene encodes CDR1 SGHTA and CDR2 FQGTGA. The CDR3 runs to 15 residues. The DNA for the CDR3 is TGTGCCAGCAGCCAAGGTGGGACGACCTACAATGAGCAGTTCTTC. Translation gives CASSQGGTTYNEQFF. Variable domain in full (rest from reference TRBV7-3 and TRBJ2-1): GAGVSQTPSNKVTEKGKYVELRCDPISGHTALYWYRQSLGQGPEFLIYFQGTGAADDSGLPNDRFFAVRPEGSVSTLKIQRTERGDSAVYLCASSQGGTTYNEQFFGPGTRLTVL.

There are a few counts of this clonotype. This chain joins TRBV3-1 and TRBJ2-7; TRBD2 aligns across 7 bases. This CDR3 has 14 amino acids. The V segment lost 4 bases and the J segment 0 bases; nucleotides outside the gene matches: 3. Germline lookup yields CDR1 LGHDT and CDR2 YNNKEL (reference sequence). Here the CDR3 reads CASSRTRSSYEQYF. The CDR3 DNA sequence: TGTGCCAGCAGCCGGACTAGAAGCTCCTACGAGCAGTACTTC.

This clonotype turned up a few times. The genes are TRBV19 and TRBJ1-5; 7 nucleotides agree with TRBD1. Trimming at V came to 1 base and at J to 0 bases, leaving 3 bases not matched to a gene. The CDR3 is 16 amino acids. CDR1 LNHDA and CDR2 SQIVND come from the germline V gene (reference sequence). The CDR3 DNA follows: TGTGCCAGTAGTATAGGGGGACAGAATAGCAATCAGCCCCAGCATTTT. Its protein product is CASSIGGQNSNQPQHF.

On this clonotype: The junction departs from germline at one end; a sequencing error may be responsible. The chain combines TRBV20-1 with TRBJ2-7; the D gene is possibly TRBD2 (6 bases). This CDR3 comprises 15 residues. The germline CDR1 and CDR2 sequences are DFQATT and SNEGSKA (reference sequence). In nucleotides, the CDR3 is TGCAGTGCTAGTGCGTCGACTAGACGGGCCTACGAGCAGTGCTTC. Translation gives CSASASTRRAYEQCF.